These T cell receptor beta chains were read from a single sample in a study of OX40 agonist ivuxolimab in advanced cancers. Using immunoSEQ multiplex PCR, the repertoire was profiled, and TCRdb retains in-frame clones only, with some absent. Counted here are approximately 18,000 clones, about 70% occurring once; the ten biggest clones make up about 33%. The starting material was CD4+ or CD8+ T cells sorted from blood, obtained in a trial of the OX40 agonist ivuxolimab. The receptor set was obtained from an adult with an advanced solid tumor such as melanoma, head and neck, liver or kidney cancer. The CDR3 runs from the conserved cysteine through the conserved F or W. D genes are given only for firm matches. Part of the rows lack a size; the others show once, few, many or a class for expanded clones.

d_call: TRBD1; j_call: TRBJ1-4; clone_size: .; v_call: TRBV14; cdr3_nt: TGTGCCAGCAGTCAGGGGGCCACAAATGAAAAACTGTTTTTT; cdr3_aa: CASSQGATNEKLFF
d_call: .; j_call: TRBJ1-5; clone_size: once; v_call: TRBV6-5; cdr3_nt: TGTGCCAGCAGTTACCTGGTAGGGGGTCAGCCCCAGCATTTT; cdr3_aa: CASSYLVGGQPQHF
d_call: .; j_call: TRBJ2-3; clone_size: .; v_call: TRBV27; cdr3_nt: TGTGCCAGCAGTTTATCCGGTCAGGGGTTCACAGATACGCAGTATTTT; cdr3_aa: CASSLSGQGFTDTQYF
d_call: TRBD2; j_call: TRBJ2-1; clone_size: once; v_call: TRBV9; cdr3_nt: TGTGCCAGCAGCCCCGGGACTACCTACAATGAGCAGTTCTTC; cdr3_aa: CASSPGTTYNEQFF
d_call: .; j_call: TRBJ1-5; clone_size: .; v_call: TRBV20-1; cdr3_nt: TGCAGTGCCACCTCGGGTCAGCCCCAGCATTTT; cdr3_aa: CSATSGQPQHF
d_call: .; j_call: TRBJ2-3; clone_size: .; v_call: TRBV2; cdr3_nt: TGTGCCAGCGGTTTGGAGTATTTT; cdr3_aa: CASGLEYF
d_call: .; j_call: TRBJ1-5; clone_size: .; v_call: TRBV4-1; cdr3_nt: TGCGCCAGCAGCCGGATTGGTCCCCAGCCCCAGCATTTT; cdr3_aa: CASSRIGPQPQHF
d_call: .; j_call: TRBJ2-4; clone_size: .; v_call: TRBV4-1; cdr3_nt: TGCGCCAGCAGCCAAGTCCCTCGGGACATTCAGTACTTC; cdr3_aa: CASSQVPRDIQYF
d_call: .; j_call: TRBJ1-2; clone_size: .; v_call: TRBV4-3; cdr3_nt: TGCGCCAGCAGCCAAGCGGCAGGAGCTAACTATGGCTACACCTTC; cdr3_aa: CASSQAAGANYGYTF
d_call: .; j_call: TRBJ2-5; clone_size: few; v_call: TRBV7-9; cdr3_nt: TGTGCCAGCAGCTTAGCGGGTGAGACCCAGTACTTC; cdr3_aa: CASSLAGETQYF
d_call: TRBD2; j_call: TRBJ2-1; clone_size: once; v_call: TRBV27; cdr3_nt: TGTGCCAGCAGTCCGGATAGCGGGATGTACAATGAGCAGTTCTTC; cdr3_aa: CASSPDSGMYNEQFF
d_call: .; j_call: TRBJ1-1; clone_size: .; v_call: TRBV19; cdr3_nt: TGTGCCACCAGGGCGGGGATAATCATGAACACTGAAGCTTTCTTT; cdr3_aa: CATRAGIIMNTEAFF
d_call: .; j_call: TRBJ1-1; clone_size: .; v_call: TRBV29-1; cdr3_nt: TGCAGCGTTGACGGACGGTTGAACACTGAAGCTTTCTTT; cdr3_aa: CSVDGRLNTEAFF
d_call: TRBD1; j_call: TRBJ2-2; clone_size: once; v_call: TRBV4-1; cdr3_nt: TGCGCCAGCAGCCCTTGGACAGGGCTGGACACCGGGGAGCTGTTTTTT; cdr3_aa: CASSPWTGLDTGELFF